This TCR beta chain was sequenced during a study of T cells in localized non-small cell lung cancer. Study-wide findings and caveats: Adjacent uninvolved lung had the highest clonality, suggesting focused antigen responses. Appearance in adjacent lung was seen for a median roughly 56 of the top 100 tumor clones. There was an association of higher blood T cell density with longer overall survival. Heterogeneity remains possible, as sequencing covered one tumor region only.

About this clone itself: Antigen unknown.

This CDR3 spans 15 amino acids. After removal of 3 bases from V and 0 bases from J, the junction contained 5 bases not matched to a gene. CDR1 and CDR2 from the germline V gene are LNHDA and SQIVND (reference sequence). Sequenced by immunoSEQ multiplex PCR; TCRdb stores in-frame clones only, minus some. The sample includes 100,000 or so clones, approximately 91% of them seen just once. The sample in question was PBMCs, obtained before any cancer treatment. V is TRBV19 and J is TRBJ2-7, with 7 bases identical to TRBD2. This clonotype originated in a woman aged 35 to 69 with stage II squamous cell lung carcinoma. CDR3 bases: TGTGCCAGTAGTATGAGCGGGACCGCCTCCTACGAGCAGTACTTC. This translates into CASSMSGTASYEQYF.